Shown below are 25 T cell receptor beta chains from a single sample sequenced in a study of OX40 agonist ivuxolimab in advanced cancers. Receptors were amplified or captured by the immunoSEQ multiplex PCR assay. TCRdb retrieved this table from immuneACCESS and kept in-frame rearrangements only. Not all clones are present; in checked studies, unresolved V genes account for under half, and no reason is known for the remainder. A total of about 80,000 clones appear in this sample, around four fifths of them only once. The ten largest clones add up to roughly 25% of the sample. Sequenced material: CD4+ or CD8+ T cells sorted from blood, taken in a trial of the OX40 agonist ivuxolimab. Every receptor here comes from an adult with an advanced solid tumor such as melanoma, head and neck, liver or kidney cancer.

The chain couples TRBV19 to TRBJ1-1; tentative D call: TRBD1 (5 bases). CDR1 and CDR2 (germline): LNHDA, SQIVND (reference sequence). Trimming left V 3 bases short and J 1 base short, with 18 bases between. CDR3 size: 17 residues. DNA for the CDR3: TGTGCCAGTAGTATTGGGGACGTGGGACCGAGGAACACTGAAGCTTTCTTT. Its translation is CASSIGDVGPRNTEAFF.

This rearrangement joins TRBV28 to TRBJ2-7, with 9 bases aligning to TRBD1. Trimming took 4 bases from V and 2 from J; bases not matched to a gene: 3. This CDR3 has 14 amino acids. Germline loops: CDR1 MDHEN, CDR2 SYDVKM. In DNA, the CDR3 is TGTGCCAGCAGTTGGGGACAGGGAACCTACGAGCAGTACTTC. It specifies CASSWGQGTYEQYF.

The chain links TRBV7-6 to TRBJ2-1, with 7 bases lining up with TRBD2. Trimming cost V 0 bases and J 8 bases; bases outside gene matches: 4. Germline V CDR1 and CDR2: SGHVS, FNYEAQ. The CDR3 is 14 amino acids. CDR3 in amino acids: CASSLAGGDHEQFF. DNA of the CDR3: TGTGCCAGCAGCTTAGCGGGGGGGGATCATGAGCAGTTCTTC.

The chain couples TRBV4-3 to TRBJ1-1, with D unresolved. Germline V lookup: CDR1 LGHNA, CDR2 YSLEER. This CDR3 is built from 16 residues. V was trimmed by 0 bases and J by 6 bases, leaving 17 bases between them. CDR3 residues: CASSQDPSRTRSEAFF. CDR3 DNA sequence: TGCGCCAGCAGCCAAGATCCCAGCAGAACCCGGTCTGAAGCTTTCTTT.

The rearrangement links TRBV19 to TRBJ2-2; D gene ambiguous. Germline CDR1 LNHDA, CDR2 SQIVND (reference sequence). The CDR3 spans 12 residues. Trimming took off 5 bases at V and 7 bases at J, with 8 bases between the two ends. The CDR3 DNA reads TGTGCCAGTAGTCCCACCATCGGGGAGCTGTTTTTT. Translation gives CASSPTIGELFF.

The genes are TRBV11-2 and TRBJ2-7; perhaps TRBD1 as D (5 bases). Trimming removed 0 bases from V and 0 bases from J, with 6 bases in between. The V gene's germline CDR1 is SGHAT and CDR2 FQNNGV. This CDR3 comprises 14 residues. DNA of the CDR3: TGTGCCAGCAGCTTAGATAGGGGCTCCTACGAGCAGTACTTC. Translation: CASSLDRGSYEQYF.

The chain recombines TRBV7-9 with TRBJ1-6; no reliable D call. Looked up from germline, CDR1 is SEHNR and CDR2 is FQNEAQ (reference sequence). V was shortened by 2 bases and J by 0 bases, with 8 bases between the two germline ends. The CDR3 is 16 amino acids. DNA of the CDR3: TGTGCCAGCAGCTTATTCGGGAGCTCCTATAATTCACCCCTCCACTTT. This sequence encodes CASSLFGSSYNSPLHF.

This chain connects TRBV19 to TRBJ1-6; TRBD1 matches at 8 bases. Germline loops: CDR1 LNHDA, CDR2 SQIVND (reference sequence). The CDR3 has 14 residues. Trimming removed 7 bases from V and 8 bases from J; junction bases left unmatched: 7. The CDR3 DNA sequence: TGTGCCAGTACCGCGACAGGGGTAGATTCACCCCTCCACTTT. It translates to CASTATGVDSPLHF.

CDR3 protein: CASSDGQIYEQYF. CDR3 DNA sequence: TGTGCCAGCAGTGACGGGCAGATCTACGAGCAGTACTTC. The V and J genes are TRBV2 and TRBJ2-7, with D unclear. The CDR3 length is 13 residues. Per the germline V gene, CDR1 is SNHLY and CDR2 is FYNNEI. V gave up 3 bases and J gave up 3 bases, with 9 bases separating them.

The rearrangement links TRBV5-4 to TRBJ2-1; D might be TRBD1 (5 bases). CDR1 is SGHNT, CDR2 YYREEE, per germline (reference sequence). V was trimmed by 4 bases and J by 0 bases, leaving 14 bases between them. The length of the CDR3 is 16 residues. The CDR3 DNA is TGTGCCAGCAGCCCGCGACAGATTATCTCCTACAATGAGCAGTTCTTC. It encodes CASSPRQIISYNEQFF.

V is TRBV25-1 and J is TRBJ2-3; 12 nucleotides match TRBD2. V was clipped by 8 bases and J by 2 bases; unmatched bases: 5. From germline, CDR1 is MGHDK and CDR2 SYGVNS. There are 15 residues in the CDR3. The DNA for the CDR3 is TGTGCCAGCGGACTAGCGGGACCCTTCACAGATACGCAGTATTTT. Amino acid sequence: CASGLAGPFTDTQYF.

J is TRBJ2-1 and V is TRBV12-5; 7 bases are shared with TRBD1. This CDR3 is 15 amino acids long. Trimming cost V 5 bases and J 6 bases; bases outside gene matches: 10. Per germline, CDR1 LGHNT and CDR2 FRNRAP. CDR3 amino acids: CASGPTGKIINEQFF. The CDR3, as DNA: TGTGCTAGTGGTCCGACAGGGAAGATAATCAATGAGCAGTTCTTC.

This clone was seen a single time. V is TRBV7-8 and J is TRBJ1-4, with D unresolved. Germline-derived CDR1 and CDR2 are SGHVS and FQNEAQ. V was clipped by 0 bases and J by 5 bases, with 10 bases between them. The CDR3 runs to 15 residues. In DNA, the CDR3 is TGTGCCAGCAGCTTAGCGCCCGGGATCAATGAAAAACTGTTTTTT. Translated, it gives CASSLAPGINEKLFF.

The chain has TRBV19 and TRBJ2-1; perhaps TRBD1 as D (5 bases). Germline CDR1 reads LNHDA; CDR2 reads SQIVND (reference sequence). The ends were cut back, 6 bases at V and 1 base at J, with 13 bases in the middle. The CDR3 has 15 residues. The CDR3 is CASRRGLRSYNEQFF. CDR3 nucleotides: TGTGCCAGTAGAAGGGGCCTGAGGTCCTACAATGAGCAGTTCTTC.

This chain joins TRBV6-6 and TRBJ2-2; TRBD1 might be the D (6 bases). Per the germline V gene, CDR1 is MNHNY and CDR2 is SVGAGI (reference sequence). The CDR3 runs 16 residues. The V end lost 1 base, the J end lost 3 bases, and 12 bases lay between the germline ends. The CDR3 DNA follows: TGTGCCAGCAGTTACTACAGGGTAGGGGACACCGGGGAGCTGTTTTTT. Protein product: CASSYYRVGDTGELFF.

The chain uses TRBV6-6 and TRBJ1-2, with D perhaps matching TRBD1 (6 bases). Trimming took off 2 bases at V and 5 bases at J, with 18 bases between the two ends. This CDR3 comprises 16 residues. Germline values: CDR1 MNHNY, CDR2 SVGAGI (reference sequence). CDR3 coding DNA: TGTGCCAGCAGTTACCTTCTGGACAGCTTGGGATATGGCTACACCTTC. Translation gives CASSYLLDSLGYGYTF.

The sample holds a few counts of this clone. The rearrangement links TRBV7-9 to TRBJ2-7; D may be TRBD2 (6 bases). Germline-derived CDR1 and CDR2 are SEHNR and FQNEAQ (reference sequence). Trimming cost V 5 bases and J 5 bases, with 13 bases left between them. This CDR3 comprises 13 residues. CDR3 amino acids: CASSPSGGNEQYF. In nucleotides, the CDR3 is TGTGCCAGCAGCCCGAGTGGGGGGAACGAGCAGTACTTC.

The gene calls are TRBV7-9 and TRBJ2-5; a weak D match, TRBD1 (6 bases). There are 14 residues in the CDR3. Trimming removed 0 bases at V and 4 bases at J, with 9 bases between. Germline V CDR1 and CDR2: SEHNR, FQNEAQ (reference sequence). The CDR3 region has the DNA TGTGCCAGCAGCTTAGCGAACAGGGCAGAGACCCAGTACTTC. Translation: CASSLANRAETQYF.

The CDR3 DNA reads TGTGCTAGTGGTTTGGGCCTCGGGACGAGTGGCTACACCTTC. Translated, it gives CASGLGLGTSGYTF. This rearrangement joins TRBV12-5 to TRBJ1-2; tentative D call: TRBD1 (5 bases). The V gene lost 1 base and the J gene lost 7 bases, with 13 bases spanning the gap. CDR1 and CDR2 (germline): LGHNT, FRNRAP. The CDR3 consists of 14 residues. Supplemented by reference TRBV12-5 and TRBJ1-2, the full variable domain reads DARVTQTPRHKVTEMGQEVTMRCQPILGHNTVFWYRQTMMQGLELLAYFRNRAPLDDSGMPKDRFSAEMPDATLATLKIQPSEPRDSAVYFCASGLGLGTSGYTFGSGTRLTVV.

CDR3 residues: CASSLGAEQPQHF. CDR3 bases: TGCGCCAGCAGCTTGGGTGCCGAACAGCCCCAGCATTTT. J is TRBJ1-5 and V is TRBV5-1; D ambiguous. Germline CDR1 reads SGHRS; CDR2 reads YFSETQ. Trimming took off 0 bases at V and 7 bases at J, with 8 bases between the two ends. This CDR3 comprises 13 residues.

This clone was counted once. The chain links TRBV7-2 to TRBJ1-6; D is perhaps TRBD1 (6 bases). V was clipped by 5 bases and J by 8 bases, with 16 bases between them. CDR3 length equals 15 residues. Germline V CDR1 and CDR2: SGHTA, FQGNSA. The CDR3 sequence: CASSPPTGQYSPLHF. CDR3 nucleotides: TGTGCCAGCAGCCCGCCGACAGGCCAATATTCACCCCTCCACTTT. Filled out from reference TRBV7-2 and TRBJ1-6, the complete variable domain reads GAGVSQSPSNKVTEKGKDVELRCDPISGHTALYWYRQSLGQGLEFLIYFQGNSAPDKSGLPSDRFSAERTGGSVSTLTIQRTQQEDSAVYLCASSPPTGQYSPLHFGNGTRLTVT.

For the CDR3, the DNA is TGTGCCAGCAGGCGAGACAGGGCGGGTAGGGAGACCCAGTACTTC. Translation gives CASRRDRAGRETQYF. The chain recombines TRBV2 with TRBJ2-5; the match to TRBD1 covers 7 bases. In germline, CDR1 is SNHLY, CDR2 FYNNEI. Trimming at V came to 6 bases and at J to 5 bases, leaving 12 bases not matched to a gene. The CDR3 length is 15 residues.

The chain links TRBV7-9 to TRBJ2-1; D remains unclear. The germline V gene encodes CDR1 SEHNR and CDR2 FQNEAQ (reference sequence). With 8 bases removed from V and 4 bases from J, the gap between germline ends came to 15 bases. The CDR3 contains 14 residues. Written as DNA, the CDR3 is TGTGCCAGCCGGTTGGGTACGGGTTACAATGAGCAGTTCTTC. Its protein product is CASRLGTGYNEQFF.

The chain recombines TRBV13 with TRBJ2-7; weak D call: TRBD2 (6 bases). Trimming took 0 bases from V and 7 from J, leaving 22 bases between them. The V gene's germline CDR1 is PRHDT and CDR2 FYEKMQ (reference sequence). The CDR3 is made up of 17 amino acids. The CDR3 region has the DNA TGTGCCAGCAGCTTAGGGCTTAGGCTAACGGCGGGGCTGGAGCAGTACTTC. Translated, it gives CASSLGLRLTAGLEQYF.

V gene TRBV5-6 combines with J gene TRBJ1-4; D remains ambiguous. This CDR3 is 13 amino acids long. The germline V gene encodes CDR1 SGHDT and CDR2 YYEEEE. V was pared by 3 bases and J by 8 bases, with 11 bases between. The CDR3 bases are TGTGCCAGCAGCTACTGGCTGGGAGAAAAACTGTTTTTT. Amino acid sequence: CASSYWLGEKLFF.